One sample yielded the 13 T cell receptor beta chains listed below, sequenced in a study of cytomegalovirus exposure and HLA in healthy donors. In the PCR, 60 Vbeta and 13 Jbeta primers were used. The data were produced by immunoSEQ multiplex PCR, yet TCRdb's version contains in-frame clones alone and is incomplete. Among over 95,000 clones listed, around two thirds were seen once. What was sequenced was PBMCs. These receptors were obtained from a human donor in good health.

This chain uses TRBV29-1 with TRBJ1-5, with 7 bases matching TRBD1. V lost 4 bases, J lost 7 bases, and 4 bases stayed unmatched. The CDR3 contains 12 residues. CDR1 and CDR2 (germline): SQVTM, ANQGSEA. CDR3 region: CSVVSGGQPQHF. The CDR3 DNA sequence: TGCAGCGTTGTGTCAGGGGGACAGCCCCAGCATTTT.

The CDR3 bases are TGTGCCAGTAGCCCCACCTTGTACAGGGTCCACGAGCAGTACTTC. It yields the protein CASSPTLYRVHEQYF. This chain joins TRBV19 and TRBJ2-7, with D maybe TRBD1 (6 bases). This CDR3 is 15 amino acids long. In germline, CDR1 is LNHDA, CDR2 SQIVND (reference sequence). V shed 6 bases and J shed 5 bases, with 20 bases lying between them.

The chain is built from TRBV6-1 and TRBJ2-1; 8 positions match TRBD1. The length of the CDR3 is 14 residues. Germline V gene data show CDR1 as MNHNS and CDR2 as SASEGT. After removal of 8 bases from V and 1 base from J, the junction contained 4 bases not matched to a gene. The CDR3 sequence is CASRDRNSYNEQFF. The CDR3 DNA reads TGTGCCAGCCGGGACAGGAATTCCTACAATGAGCAGTTCTTC.

The gene calls are TRBV5-1 and TRBJ2-5, with TRBD1 matching 7 bases. Near its end, the DNA agrees better with TRBJ2-7, so the J call may be wrong. This CDR3 has 14 amino acids. Germline V gene data show CDR1 as SGHRS and CDR2 as YFSETQ. As DNA, the CDR3 is TGCGCCAGCAGCGGAACAGGGGACTCCTACGAGCAGTACTTC. It yields the protein CASSGTGDSYEQYF.

This clone came up a few times. The V call is TRBV19, the J call TRBJ2-7; the match to TRBD2 covers 7 bases. Germline V gene data show CDR1 as LNHDA and CDR2 as SQIVND (reference sequence). This CDR3 contains 13 residues. V was clipped by 5 bases and J by 2 bases; unmatched bases: 3. The CDR3 nucleotides are TGTGCCAGTAGTTATGGGAGGGCCTACGAGCAGTACTTC. Its protein product is CASSYGRAYEQYF.

The chain joins TRBV5-1 to TRBJ2-5; 10 positions agree with TRBD1. The last part of the DNA fits TRBJ2-7 better; the J call may be wrong. The CDR3 runs 15 residues. CDR1 and CDR2 (germline): SGHRS, YFSETQ. The DNA for the CDR3 is TGCGCCAGCAGCCTGGGGGGGGACAGGGGTTACGAGCAGTACTTC. Amino acids: CASSLGGDRGYEQYF.

The CDR3 DNA reads as TGCAGCGTTGGTTATCTGAGGGAATTCAACGAGCAGTACTTC. This encodes CSVGYLREFNEQYF. This rearrangement joins TRBV29-1 to TRBJ2-7; tentative D call: TRBD2 (5 bases). Germline V gene lookup returns CDR1 SQVTM and CDR2 ANQGSEA. The CDR3 sequence is 14 residues long. V gave up 4 bases and J gave up 5 bases, with 18 bases separating them.

The chain couples TRBV30 to TRBJ1-6; maybe TRBD1 (5 bases). V lost 2 bases to trimming and J lost 0 bases, with 17 bases between them. The CDR3 sequence is 18 residues long. Germline V gives CDR1 GTSNPN, CDR2 SVGIG (reference sequence). The DNA of the CDR3 is TGTGCCTGGAGTCAAAAAAGGGGCACCAGCTCCTATAATTCACCCCTCCACTTT. It specifies CAWSQKRGTSSYNSPLHF.

The genes are TRBV29-1 and TRBJ1-1; 8 bases map to TRBD1. With 3 bases clipped from V and 1 base from J, the junction kept 4 bases outside the gene matches. This CDR3 comprises 14 residues. The germline V gene encodes CDR1 SQVTM and CDR2 ANQGSEA. CDR3 loop: CSVDQGAPNTEAFF. The DNA of the CDR3 is TGCAGCGTTGACCAGGGGGCCCCGAACACTGAAGCTTTCTTT.

The chain links TRBV28 to TRBJ2-3; tentative D call: TRBD2 (6 bases). There are 15 residues in the CDR3. The V end was cut by 3 bases, the J end by 6 bases, with 16 bases between. From germline, CDR1 is MDHEN and CDR2 SYDVKM. This CDR3 reads CASSLVQAGRDTQYF. The CDR3 DNA is TGTGCCAGCAGTTTGGTCCAGGCGGGACGGGATACGCAGTATTTT.

The chain has TRBV7-8 and TRBJ2-7; a possible D gene is TRBD1 (5 bases). The CDR3 runs 12 residues. V was pared by 5 bases and J by 3 bases, with 8 bases between. Germline values: CDR1 SGHVS, CDR2 FQNEAQ. The CDR3 sequence: CASSLRDYEQYF. CDR3 DNA sequence: TGTGCCAGCAGCCTCAGGGACTACGAGCAGTACTTC. Variable domain in full (rest from reference TRBV7-8 and TRBJ2-7): GAGVSQSPRYKVAKRGQDVALRCDPISGHVSLFWYQQALGQGPEFLTYFQNEAQLDKSGLPSDRFFAERPEGSVSTLKIQRTQQEDSAVYLCASSLRDYEQYFGPGTRLTVT.

This clone was counted between two and nine times. The chain employs TRBV5-1 and TRBJ2-6; D may be TRBD1 (6 bases). Germline values: CDR1 SGHRS, CDR2 YFSETQ. V dropped 0 bases and J dropped 2 bases, with 9 bases sitting between them. This CDR3 has 16 residues. This CDR3 is CASSLATGAGANVLTF. As DNA, the CDR3 is TGCGCCAGCAGCTTGGCGACAGGTGCTGGGGCCAACGTCCTGACTTTC.

This clone appeared a few times. This chain links TRBV29-1 with TRBJ2-5; D possibly corresponds to TRBD2 (6 bases). Trimming left V 5 bases short and J 5 bases short, with 6 bases between. In germline, CDR1 is SQVTM, CDR2 ANQGSEA. The CDR3 totals 10 residues. In DNA, the CDR3 is TGCAGCGTTAGCGGGGAGACCCAGTACTTC. It translates to CSVSGETQYF. The full variable domain, its missing parts supplied by reference TRBV29-1 and TRBJ2-5, is SAVISQKPSRDICQRGTSLTIQCQVDSQVTMMFWYRQQPGQSLTLIATANQGSEATYESGFVIDKFPISRPNLTFSTLTVSNMSPEDSSIYLCSVSGETQYFGPGTRLLVL.